This entry describes one T cell receptor beta chain. There is no known antigen for this receptor. Per-nucleotide qualities are absent, and no much larger clonotype sits a single base away. The data were taken from a study of T cells after somatic rescue of genetic block (dated by TCRdb to the early 2020s). Some background on the complete study: What the study looked at was long-term robustness, specifically in a T-cell system that came about through somatic rescue of a genetic block in T-cell development.

Receptor libraries were prepared by the immunoSEQ multiplex PCR assay. This is the immuneACCESS table as TCRdb keeps it, with only in-frame sequences that have V and J called. A part of the clones is gone; compared with another copy, unresolved V genes explain less than half, and the rest is unexplained. The table for this sample lists more than 9,500 clones; over 65% of them were counted only once. Of the sample, 20% falls within the top ten clones. The germline V gene encodes CDR1 LNHDA and CDR2 SQIVND (reference sequence). Trimming costs V 3 bases and J 2 bases, and their ends lie 15 bases apart. The CDR3, cysteine through phenylalanine, is 16 amino acids long. The entry retains the CDR3 DNA only, 48 bases that are in frame from base 1.

The chain links TRBV19 with TRBJ2-3; no D gene call is confident. The sequence derives from a boy aged 5-17 years. The sequenced sample consisted of peripheral blood mononuclear cells (PBMCs). Read as DNA, the sequence is TGTGCCAGTAGTATCCAGAACTACCGGGCCACAGATACGCAGTATTTT. It encodes CASSIQNYRATDTQYF.